This passage covers 14 T cell receptor beta chains from one sample sequenced in a study of persistence of HIV-infected CD4 T cells. The immunoSEQ assay was version 4, run in survey mode. Libraries were prepared by immunoSEQ multiplex PCR; TCRdb keeps only in-frame clonotypes and omits some of them. The sample lists some 50,000 clones, 85% to 90% occurring once. Their antigens remain unidentified. Anti-CD3/anti-CD28 beads served as a nonspecific positive control stimulus. CD4+ T cells upregulating both CD40 ligand and CD69 were sorted as responding cells. The specimen was CD4+ T cells sorted from PBMCs after approximately 20-hour stimulation, collected from a patient who received antiretroviral therapy. These receptors were obtained from an adult woman with HIV who was CMV-seropositive.

The chain is built from TRBV28 and TRBJ2-1, with 10 positions matching TRBD2. The V and J ends lost 6 bases and 6 bases, in that order; junction bases with no gene match: 8. The CDR3 has 15 residues. Germline V CDR1 and CDR2: MDHEN, SYDVKM. The CDR3, as DNA: TGTGCCAGCAGCCACAGCGGGAGGGCCCGCAATGAGCAGTTCTTC. Its protein product is CASSHSGRARNEQFF.

The chain joins TRBV5-1 to TRBJ2-3; tentatively, D is TRBD1 (5 bases). V was cut by 1 base and J by 2 bases, with 11 bases left in between. Per germline, CDR1 SGHRS and CDR2 YFSETQ. The CDR3 runs 15 residues. DNA of the CDR3: TGCGCCAGCAGCTTGTTAGGGGCTGACACAGATACGCAGTATTTT. It yields the protein CASSLLGADTDTQYF.

The rearrangement joins TRBV28 to TRBJ2-1, with 7 bases fitting TRBD2. CDR3 length: 12 residues. CDR1 and CDR2 (germline): MDHEN, SYDVKM. The CDR3 nucleotides are TGTGCTGCAGCGGGGCAATACAATGAGCAGTTCTTC. Its translation is CAAAGQYNEQFF.

This clone was detected only a few times. This sequence joins TRBV7-8 and TRBJ1-5; a weak D match, TRBD1 (6 bases). With 3 bases removed from V and 3 bases from J, the gap between germline ends came to 12 bases. There are 15 residues in the CDR3. Per the germline V gene, CDR1 is SGHVS and CDR2 is FQNEAQ. CDR3 residues: CASSFQQGNNQPQHF. The CDR3 nucleotides are TGTGCCAGCAGCTTTCAACAGGGAAACAATCAGCCCCAGCATTTT.

This sequence joins TRBV14 and TRBJ2-7, with 7 bases lining up with TRBD1. The CDR3 sequence is 14 residues long. Germline CDR1 and CDR2: SGHDN and FVKESK. The ends lost 4 bases at V and 0 bases at J; junction bases unmatched: 3. Here the CDR3 DNA reads TGTGCCAGCAGCCCCGGACAGGACTCCTACGAGCAGTACTTC. Its translation: CASSPGQDSYEQYF.

The chain carries TRBV24-1 and TRBJ1-2, with D perhaps TRBD1 (5 bases). CDR3 length: 18 amino acids. From germline, CDR1 is KGHDR and CDR2 SFDVKD. Trimming stripped 4 bases from V and 4 bases from J, with 24 bases between. CDR3 sequence reads: CATSEGAGVGPGGYGYTF. The CDR3 region has the DNA TGTGCCACCAGTGAGGGAGCGGGCGTCGGACCGGGGGGCTATGGCTACACCTTC.

V is TRBV29-1 and J is TRBJ1-3; D is undetermined. The V and J ends lost 6 bases and 2 bases respectively, with 11 bases between them. This CDR3 is built from 13 residues. The germline V gene has CDR1 SQVTM and CDR2 ANQGSEA. CDR3 in DNA: TGCAGCGTCGCCCAGAGGGCTGGAAACACCATATATTTT. Amino acids: CSVAQRAGNTIYF.

The chain has TRBV4-1 and TRBJ2-3, with TRBD2 identical over 14 bases. The CDR3 totals 15 residues. Germline lookup yields CDR1 MGHRA and CDR2 YSYEKL. The trim removed 3 bases at V and 8 bases at J, leaving 4 bases unmatched. The CDR3 spells CASSQTSGGASTQYF. The CDR3 coding sequence is TGCGCCAGCAGCCAGACTAGCGGGGGGGCCTCTACGCAGTATTTT.

CDR3 residues: CASSLGGTSASGNTIYF. The CDR3 DNA reads TGCGCCAGCAGCTTGGGAGGGACTTCTGCCTCTGGAAACACCATATATTTT. The chain couples TRBV5-1 to TRBJ1-3, with D possibly being TRBD1 (5 bases). The V gene's germline CDR1 is SGHRS and CDR2 YFSETQ. The germline V and J ends were trimmed by 0 bases and 0 bases, with 13 bases remaining between them. The CDR3 has 17 residues.

V and J are TRBV12-3 or TRBV12-4 and TRBJ2-7; unclear D gene. V was shortened by 5 bases and J by 0 bases, with 2 bases between the two germline ends. This CDR3 comprises 11 residues. CDR3 nucleotide sequence: TGTGCCAGCAGTCACTCCTACGAGCAGTACTTC. Translating it yields CASSHSYEQYF.

Remarks on this clone: A read error may produce the germline difference seen at one junction end. The genes are TRBV5-6 and TRBJ2-1; D perhaps matches TRBD2 (6 bases). The germline V gene encodes CDR1 SGHDT and CDR2 YYEEEE. This CDR3 is built from 16 residues. This CDR3 reads CASSQLAYSSYNERFF. DNA for the CDR3: TGTGCCAGCAGCCAGCTAGCGTATAGCTCCTACAATGAGCGGTTCTTC.

The chain uses TRBV3-1 (or the pseudogene TRBV3-2) and TRBJ2-2; a possible D gene is TRBD2 (6 bases). CDR1 LGHDT and CDR2 YNNKEL come from the germline V gene (reference sequence). The CDR3 runs to 17 residues. Trimming removed 1 base from V and 4 bases from J, with 16 bases in between. The CDR3 here is CASSQVGLNWGTGELFF. The CDR3 DNA follows: TGTGCCAGCAGCCAAGTGGGACTGAACTGGGGCACCGGGGAGCTGTTTTTT.

The chain uses TRBV11-3 and TRBJ2-4; 9 nucleotides agree with TRBD1. Germline values: CDR1 SGHNT, CDR2 YENEEA. V lost 1 base, J lost 4 bases, and 2 bases stayed unmatched. The CDR3 has 15 residues. In nucleotides, the CDR3 is TGTGCCAGCAGCTTAGGTGGGACAGGGAAAAACATTCAGTACTTC. Translating it yields CASSLGGTGKNIQYF. The whole variable domain, filled in from reference TRBV11-3 and TRBJ2-4, reads EAGVVQSPRYKIIEKKQPVAFWCNPISGHNTLYWYLQNLGQGPELLIRYENEEAVDDSQLPKDRFSAERLKGVDSTLKIQPAELGDSAVYLCASSLGGTGKNIQYFGAGTRLSVL.

The chain recombines TRBV5-4 with TRBJ1-2; 7 nucleotides match TRBD1. V shed 2 bases and J 8 bases; nucleotides not matched to a gene: 9. The CDR3 consists of 14 residues. Germline V gives CDR1 SGHNT, CDR2 YYREEE (reference sequence). Here the CDR3 reads CASSLQGSSLGYTF. CDR3 DNA: TGTGCCAGCAGCTTACAGGGGTCTTCTCTGGGCTACACCTTC.